This T cell receptor (beta chain) was sequenced during a study of OX40 agonist ivuxolimab in advanced cancers. Concerning the study at large: Ivuxolimab was an agonistic, fully human IgG2 monoclonal antibody directed against OX40 (CD134), a costimulatory receptor. The purpose of peripheral TCRbeta sequencing was to test whether ivuxolimab changed TCR sequence diversity and led to clonal T-cell expansion. Prior anti-PD-1, anti-PD-L1 or anti-CTLA-4 therapy was permitted, and 30% to 45% of dose-escalation patients had received checkpoint inhibitors. The paper reports the monotherapy dose-escalation portion (N = 52 patients) of the phase I ivuxolimab trial. In the dose-escalation cohort, around four fifths of patients were male, and the mean age was approximately 55 years, with a range of roughly 23 to 85. Of the 50 to 55 dose-escalation patients, hepatocellular carcinoma was present in about 19, melanoma in around 15, renal cell carcinoma in 9 and head and neck cancer in 9. Intravenous ivuxolimab was administered to patients every 2 weeks at six dose levels: 0.01, 0.1, 0.3, 1.5, 3 and 10 mg/kg. Three dose-escalation patients achieved partial responses, one with hepatocellular carcinoma and two with cutaneous melanoma.

V trim: 5 bases; J trim: 6 bases; unmatched bases: 9. As encoded in the germline V gene, CDR1 is MGHRA while CDR2 is YSYEKL. The CDR3 runs 15 amino acids, cysteine and phenylalanine included. Only the CDR3 portion is preserved as DNA: 45 bases, with reading frame beginning at the first base. Points the paper makes about the study in general: The antigen specificity of the clonally expanded peripheral T cells was not determined. In the 0.1-3.0 mg/kg groups, partial responders had among the lowest normalized peripheral clonal expansion, particularly in CD8+ T cells. After ivuxolimab, CD8+ T cells had more expanded clones than CD4+ T cells on average. Low levels of normalized T-cell clonal expansion were also shown by some nonresponding patients. Clonal expansion of both CD4+ and CD8+ blood T cells was observed from baseline to week 6 at doses 0.1 to 3.0 mg/kg.

Patients with a history of autoimmune disease or receiving systemic immunosuppression were excluded from the trial. Peripheral blood for TCR sequencing was collected from all dose cohorts at baseline, on cycle 4 day 1, and on cycle 7 day 1. Samples came from an open-label, multicenter, first-in-human phase I dose-escalation trial of ivuxolimab. Adults with locally advanced or metastatic melanoma, renal cell, hepatocellular, or head and neck squamous cell carcinoma were enrolled in the trial. Before TCR sequencing, CD4+ T cells and CD8+ T cells from peripheral blood were sorted into separate populations. As regards this clone: This receptor's antigen is unknown. One base away there is no much larger clone; base qualities are not given.

For sequencing of the TCRbeta CDR3 region, genomic DNA was extracted from the sorted cells. The immunoSEQ Assay was used for sequencing of TCRbeta CDR3 regions. In TCRdb, the immuneACCESS table is reduced to in-frame sequences with V and J assigned. These tables do not hold every clone; where another copy was compared, an unresolved V gene accounts for under half, and the others remain unexplained. Counted in this sample were about 47,000 clones; about 88% of them appeared once. The ten top clones hold roughly 7.8% of the sample. This specimen was CD4+ or CD8+ T cells sorted from blood, taken in a trial of the OX40 agonist ivuxolimab. The sequence was collected from an adult with an advanced solid tumor such as melanoma, head and neck, liver or kidney cancer. The chain joins TRBV4-1 to TRBJ1-1; 10 central bases correspond to TRBD1. The CDR3 is CASSFPGQGIAEAFF. The nucleotide sequence is TGCGCCAGCAGCTTCCCGGGACAGGGGATCGCTGAAGCTTTCTTT.